Listed below are T cell receptor beta chains from one sample, sequenced in a study of T cells in Graves' hyperthyroidism and ophthalmopathy. TCRdb ran MiXCR on the multiplex PCR reads and lists one entry per CDR3 protein. The table lists roughly 500,000 distinct CDR3 sequences, around 22% of them singletons. The sequencing sample was made of blood. Receptors originate from a woman in her thirties with Graves' ophthalmopathy. Each CDR3 is given with its conserved first and last residue. A D gene is named only where the DNA matches it firmly. Clone sizes are given selectively: once, few, many, or a class where the clone is expanded.

CDR3	DNA	size	length	D	V	J
CASNKGEDEQYF	TGTGCCAGCAACAAAGGGGAGGATGAGCAGTACTTC	many	12	-	TRBV28	TRBJ2-7
CASRSPNTGAFF	TGTGCCAGCAGATCACCGAACACTGGAGCTTTCTTT	-	12	-	TRBV6-1	TRBJ1-1
CASSRQGPHNSGSPLHF	TGTGCCAGCAGTCGACAGGGTCCCCATAATAGCGGTTCACCCCTCCACTTT	-	17	TRBD1	TRBV2	TRBJ1-6
CASSLGRNNSPLHF	TGTGCCAGCAGTTTAGGGCGGAATAATTCACCCCTCCACTTT	once	14	-	TRBV27	TRBJ1-6
CASSLESGTGTEAFF	TGTGCCAGCAGCTTAGAGTCCGGGACAGGGACTGAAGCTTTCTTT	many	15	TRBD1	TRBV7-9	TRBJ1-1
CACSSGDKNTEAFF	TGTGCCTGCAGTTCAGGGGACAAGAACACTGAAGCTTTCTTT	-	14	-	TRBV27	TRBJ1-1
CASSDRGPPPQHF	TGTGCCAGCAGTGACCGGGGACCTCCCCCCCAGCATTTT	many	13	-	TRBV2	TRBJ1-5
CSAAEYEQYF	TGCAGTGCAGCAGAATACGAGCAGTACTTC	many	10	-	TRBV20-1	TRBJ2-7
CASSLASRSNQPQHF	TGTGCCAGCAGTTTGGCCAGCCGTAGCAATCAGCCCCAGCATTTT	many	15	-	TRBV12-3/TRBV12-4	TRBJ1-5
CASSAGPPSNQPQHF	TGTGCCAGTAGTGCCGGGCCTCCTAGCAATCAGCCCCAGCATTTT	many	15	-	TRBV19	TRBJ1-5
CSARDPAQAIQYF	TGCAGTGCTAGAGACCCAGCGCAAGCCATTCAGTACTTC	many	13	-	TRBV20-1	TRBJ2-4
CASSESGATRYF	TGTGCCAGCAGTGAATCAGGAGCGACCCGGTACTTC	-	12	-	TRBV6-1	TRBJ2-7
CASSPGTTLQETQYF	TGCGCCAGCAGCCCCGGGACAACACTTCAAGAGACCCAGTACTTC	many	15	-	TRBV5-1	TRBJ2-5
CASSGGGQETQYF	TGTGCCAGCAGTGGAGGGGGCCAAGAGACCCAGTACTTC	many	13	-	TRBV9	TRBJ2-5
CTIQTQEDTEACF	TGCACTATCCAGACACAGGAAGACACTGAAGCTTGCTTT	-	13	-	TRBV29-1	TRBJ1-1
CASSYVASGSYEQYF	TGTGCCAGCAGTTACGTCGCTAGCGGGAGCTACGAGCAGTACTTC	-	15	TRBD2	TRBV6-5	TRBJ2-7
CASSYRTGGTEAFF	TGTGCCAGCAGTTACCGGACCGGTGGAACTGAAGCTTTCTTT	once	14	-	TRBV6-5	TRBJ1-1
CASSMETSDSYEQYF	TGTGCCAGTAGTATGGAGACGTCGGATTCCTACGAGCAGTACTTC	many	15	-	TRBV19	TRBJ2-7
CASSSTGKETQYF	TGTGCCAGCAGCTCGACAGGGAAAGAGACCCAGTACTTC	many	13	TRBD1	TRBV7-9	TRBJ2-5
CASSSHFETQYF	TGTGCCAGCAGTTCGCATTTCGAGACCCAGTACTTC	-	12	-	TRBV6-2/TRBV6-3	TRBJ2-5
CATSDFGATPYNEQFF	TGTGCCACCAGTGATTTTGGGGCAACCCCCTACAATGAGCAGTTCTTC	once	16	-	TRBV24-1	TRBJ2-1
CASSGQVNTGELFF	TGTGCCAGCAGTGGACAGGTCAACACCGGGGAGCTGTTTTTT	many	14	TRBD1	TRBV27	TRBJ2-2
CASSYGTGELFF	TGTGCCAGCAGTTACGGCACCGGGGAGCTGTTTTTT	many	12	-	TRBV6-5	TRBJ2-2
CASSGMTSAEETQYF	TGCGCCAGCAGCGGGATGACTAGCGCGGAAGAGACCCAGTACTTC	-	15	TRBD2	TRBV5-1	TRBJ2-5
CATRRGARTEAFF	TGTGCCACCAGGAGGGGGGCTAGGACTGAAGCTTTCTTT	many	13	-	TRBV11-2	TRBJ1-1
CASSSITDTEAFF	TGTGCCAGTAGTAGTATAACGGACACTGAAGCTTTCTTT	few	13	-	TRBV19	TRBJ1-1
CASSIPAGWYAIGNQPQHF	TGTGCCAGTAGTATTCCTGCAGGGTGGTATGCGATTGGCAATCAGCCCCAGCATTTT	many	19	-	TRBV19	TRBJ1-5
CASSQTGRETQYF	TGCGCCAGCAGCCAAACAGGACGGGAGACCCAGTACTTC	many	13	-	TRBV4-3	TRBJ2-5
CASRDPVNAGELFF	TGTGCCAGCAGGGATCCAGTTAACGCCGGGGAGCTGTTTTTT	many	14	-	TRBV6-2/TRBV6-3	TRBJ2-2
CASSQHQIAYEQYF	TGCGCCAGCAGCCAGCACCAGATTGCCTACGAGCAGTACTTC	-	14	-	TRBV4-1	TRBJ2-7
CAIARAGGATDTQYF	TGTGCCATCGCCCGGGCAGGGGGGGCCACAGATACGCAGTATTTT	many	15	-	TRBV27	TRBJ2-3
CAISGRSRTEAFF	TGTGCCATTTCCGGCAGGTCCCGCACTGAAGCTTTCTTT	once	13	-	TRBV10-3	TRBJ1-1
CASSTQGYQETQYF	TGTGCCAGCAGCACCCAGGGTTACCAAGAGACCCAGTACTTC	many	14	-	TRBV7-2	TRBJ2-5
CASSLAGVGGANVLTF	TGTGCCAGCAGCTTAGCGGGAGTGGGCGGGGCCAACGTCCTGACTTTC	-	16	-	TRBV7-2	TRBJ2-6
CASSPGLGRGRSYEQYF	TGTGCCAGCTCACCCGGTCTTGGCAGGGGGCGATCATACGAGCAGTACTTC	few	17	TRBD1	TRBV18	TRBJ2-7
CASSNGRGSYTGELFF	TGTGCCAGCAGCAACGGCCGGGGGTCCTACACCGGGGAGCTGTTTTTT	many	16	-	TRBV13	TRBJ2-2
CASSGTAAYEQYF	TGTGCCAGCAGTGGGACAGCAGCCTACGAGCAGTACTTC	-	13	TRBD1	TRBV28	TRBJ2-7
CASSYSRTSRWANTGELFF	TGTGCCAGCAGTTACAGCAGGACTAGCCGGTGGGCGAACACCGGGGAGCTGTTTTTT	many	19	TRBD2	TRBV6-2/TRBV6-3	TRBJ2-2
CSAQVSSYEQYF	TGCAGCGCACAGGTTAGCTCCTACGAGCAGTACTTC	many	12	-	TRBV29-1	TRBJ2-7
CASSPRTGVETQYF	TGTGCCAGCAGCCCCCGGACAGGGGTGGAGACCCAGTACTTC	many	14	TRBD1	TRBV7-9	TRBJ2-5
CASSTRRGLYEQYF	TGTGCCAGCAGTACCAGGAGGGGTCTCTACGAGCAGTACTTC	many	14	-	TRBV12-3/TRBV12-4	TRBJ2-7
CASTDANTGELFF	TGTGCCAGCACCGACGCGAACACCGGGGAGCTGTTTTTT	many	13	-	TRBV11-1	TRBJ2-2
CAIKRGANTGELFF	TGTGCCATCAAGCGGGGGGCGAACACCGGGGAGCTGTTTTTT	many	14	TRBD2	TRBV28	TRBJ2-2
CASSQTGGYDEQYF	TGCGCCAGCAGCCAAACCGGGGGTTACGACGAGCAGTACTTC	many	14	-	TRBV4-1	TRBJ2-7
CASSLGTASGETQYF	TGTGCCAGCAGTTTAGGGACAGCTTCTGGGGAGACCCAGTACTTC	-	15	TRBD1	TRBV28	TRBJ2-5
CSAGAAQETQYF	TGCAGTGCAGGGGCAGCTCAAGAGACCCAGTACTTC	-	12	-	TRBV20-1	TRBJ2-5
CATSDADRLYGYTF	TGTGCCACCTCAGACGCAGACAGACTCTATGGCTACACCTTC	many	14	-	TRBV27	TRBJ1-2
CASSLEGGIEAFF	TGTGCCAGCAGCTTGGAGGGCGGGATTGAAGCTTTCTTT	many	13	-	TRBV5-6	TRBJ1-1
CASSPGVGGNQPQHF	TGCGCCAGCAGCCCCGGGGTAGGGGGCAATCAGCCCCAGCATTTT	many	15	-	TRBV5-1	TRBJ1-5